The entry that follows covers one TCR beta chain sequence. This entry is derived from a study of blood T cell repertoires in COVID-19. Study-wide context: Nucleic acid was either cDNA or gDNA, and it came from T cells, B-cell-depleted T cells, or PBMCs.

Original handling: For nucleated cells, counts were estimated from reference gene primer amplification. Libraries were prepared by immunoSEQ multiplex PCR; TCRdb keeps only in-frame clonotypes and omits some of them. V, J and clone size reflect that table, while D and trimming were determined from the DNA. Of approximately 270,000 clones in the sample, around 86% are singletons; the top ten hold 8.5% to 9%. The CDR3 runs to 15 residues. Germline loops: CDR1 MDHEN, CDR2 SYDVKM. Deletions cut 2 bases from V and 7 bases from J, with 15 bases between. This chain connects TRBV28 to TRBJ2-1; perhaps TRBD2 as D (6 bases). The specimen was peripheral blood. The sequence was obtained from a man in his forties with active or convalescent COVID-19. The CDR3 here is CASSLPLLLANEQFF. As DNA, the CDR3 is TGTGCCAGCAGTTTACCACTCCTACTAGCAAATGAGCAGTTCTTC. The whole variable domain, remainder taken from reference TRBV28 and TRBJ2-1, is DVKVTQSSRYLVKRTGEKVFLECVQDMDHENMFWYRQDPGLGLRLIYFSYDVKMKEKGDIPEGYSVSREKKERFSLILESASTNQTSMYLCASSLPLLLANEQFFGPGTRLTVL.